This entry features one TCR beta chain sequence. The antigen is unknown. The data derive from a study of cytomegalovirus exposure and HLA in healthy donors. Looking at the study overall: In a previous analysis, some 120 million unique TCR beta sequences were found from 150 million to 200 million T cells. Unique TCRs from HLA-typed donors, 70 million to 85 million of them, were held in an early data release. Whole-study findings and limits: Previous analysis showed most TCR beta V segments were productive about 87% or about 30% of the time.

The CDR3 consists of 14 residues. Germline V gene sequence: CDR1 SGHVS, CDR2 FQNEAQ. The ends lost 5 bases at V and 8 bases at J; junction bases unmatched: 8. A multiplex PCR was run with 60 Vbeta primers and 13 Jbeta primers. TCRdb's copy holds only in-frame clones and misses some; the assay was immunoSEQ multiplex PCR. This table has 140,000 or so clones, roughly 70% appearing once. The sequence came from a man younger than 35 in good health and CMV-seropositive. The source material was PBMCs. The gene calls are TRBV7-8 and TRBJ2-2; 7 bases align to TRBD2. The CDR3 is CASSPFAGVGELFF. The CDR3 nucleotides are TGTGCCAGCAGCCCATTTGCGGGAGTAGGGGAGCTGTTTTTT.